These T cell receptor beta chains were read from a single sample in a study of beta chain features in type 1 diabetes. Measured with immunoSEQ multiplex PCR; TCRdb has only the in-frame clones, and not every one. The sample records 110,000 to 150,000 clones, about 9.7% being singletons. Source material: central memory CD4+ T cells from blood. Source of these receptors: a middle-aged woman in good health. Each CDR3 is given with its conserved first and last residue. A D gene is named only where the DNA matches it firmly. For some rows the clone size is stated as once, few or many, or as a class when expanded; others skip it.

>.|TRBJ1-2|TRBD1|TRBV11-2
CASRPGGTGGNYGYTF
TGTGCCAGCAGACCTGGGGGGACAGGGGGTAACTATGGCTACACCTTC
>few|TRBJ1-2|.|TRBV25-1
CASKDTGKGGYTF
TGTGCCAGCAAGGATACAGGGAAGGGTGGCTACACCTTC
>.|TRBJ1-1|.|TRBV5-1
CASSQTQGANTEAFF
TGCGCCAGCAGCCAGACACAGGGAGCGAACACTGAAGCTTTCTTT
>.|TRBJ2-2|.|TRBV11-2
CASSLRRTENTGELFF
TGTGCCAGCAGCCTCAGAAGGACAGAAAACACCGGGGAGCTGTTTTTT
>once|TRBJ2-7|TRBD1|TRBV6-5
CASSYETGHYEQYF
TGTGCCAGCAGTTACGAGACAGGGCACTACGAGCAGTACTTC
>.|TRBJ2-5|.|TRBV2
CASKNAETQYF
TGTGCCAGCAAGAACGCGGAGACCCAGTACTTC
>.|TRBJ1-2|.|TRBV19
CASTYNRYYGYTF
TGTGCCAGTACTTACAACAGGTACTATGGCTACACCTTC
>.|TRBJ2-7|TRBD1|TRBV6-1
CASSHRGHEQYF
TGTGCCAGCAGCCACAGGGGCCACGAGCAGTACTTC
>many|TRBJ2-3|.|TRBV7-2
CASRTRGRTDTQYF
TGTGCCAGCAGGACTAGGGGGCGCACAGATACGCAGTATTTT
>few|TRBJ2-1|TRBD2|TRBV7-2
CASRAKAGGPRNEQFF
TGTGCCAGCAGGGCCAAAGCGGGGGGGCCAAGAAATGAGCAGTTCTTC
>.|TRBJ2-5|.|TRBV14
CASSYRDSQETQYF
TGTGCCAGCAGCTATCGGGACTCACAAGAGACCCAGTACTTC
>many|TRBJ1-5|.|TRBV6-6
CASSYLQYSNQPQHF
TGTGCCAGCAGTTACCTACAGTATAGCAATCAGCCCCAGCATTTT
>.|TRBJ1-2|.|TRBV29-1
CSVAQGGYTF
TGCAGCGTCGCCCAGGGTGGCTACACCTTC
>.|TRBJ2-7|TRBD2|TRBV7-2
CASSFKRGREQYF
TGTGCCAGCAGCTTTAAGCGGGGAAGGGAGCAGTACTTC
>.|TRBJ1-2|TRBD1|TRBV7-9
CASSRAGQARDYGYTF
TGTGCCAGCAGCCGGGCCGGACAGGCGAGAGACTATGGCTACACCTTC
>few|TRBJ1-2|.|TRBV18
CASSPPSHRYGYTF
TGTGCCAGCTCACCACCCTCGCACAGATATGGCTACACCTTC
>.|TRBJ1-5|.|TRBV15
CATSSGNGGWGQPQHF
TGTGCCACCAGCAGTGGGAATGGGGGGTGGGGGCAGCCCCAGCATTTT
>few|TRBJ1-2|TRBD1|TRBV29-1
CSVGLTGVAGYTF
TGCAGCGTAGGACTGACAGGGGTTGCAGGCTACACCTTC
>few|TRBJ2-4|TRBD2|TRBV11-1
CASSPDWGGNIQYF
TGTGCCAGCAGCCCAGACTGGGGGGGAAACATTCAGTACTTC
>.|TRBJ2-2|.|TRBV7-2
CASTPQNTGELFF
TGTGCCAGCACCCCCCAGAACACCGGGGAGCTGTTTTTT
>.|TRBJ1-2|TRBD1|TRBV5-5
CASSLGDRGDYGYTF
TGTGCCAGCAGCCTGGGGGACAGGGGAGACTATGGCTACACCTTC
>.|TRBJ1-2|TRBD1|TRBV5-1
CASSQSGQGDGYTF
TGCGCCAGCAGCCAAAGCGGACAGGGAGATGGCTACACCTTC
>few|TRBJ1-1|.|TRBV7-6
CASSPGGVRAEAFF
TGTGCCAGCAGCCCCGGGGGGGTGAGGGCTGAAGCTTTCTTT
>few|TRBJ1-3|.|TRBV6-5
CASRELSGNTIYF
TGTGCCAGCAGGGAGCTCTCTGGAAACACCATATATTTT
>.|TRBJ2-5|.|TRBV4-1
CASSQGQSGHFQETQYF
TGCGCCAGCAGCCAAGGTCAATCCGGACACTTTCAAGAGACCCAGTACTTC
>.|TRBJ2-1|.|TRBV19
CAIAGPGNEQFF
TGTGCCATAGCCGGCCCGGGCAATGAGCAGTTCTTC
>few|TRBJ2-7|.|TRBV5-1
CASRRDPSPSSYEQYF
TGCGCCAGCAGGCGGGACCCTTCGCCCTCTTCCTACGAGCAGTACTTC
>.|TRBJ2-1|TRBD2|TRBV27
CASSFSSGAYNEQFF
TGTGCCAGCAGTTTCTCTAGCGGGGCTTACAATGAGCAGTTCTTC
>.|TRBJ2-3|.|TRBV6-5
CASRATGMTQYF
TGTGCCAGCAGGGCGACCGGGATGACGCAGTATTTT
>few|TRBJ1-5|TRBD1|TRBV19
CASSIGQGTSNQPQHF
TGTGCCAGTAGTATAGGACAGGGGACTAGCAATCAGCCCCAGCATTTT
>many|TRBJ1-2|TRBD1|TRBV28
CASAQGDNYGYTF
TGTGCCAGCGCACAGGGGGACAACTATGGCTACACCTTC
>many|TRBJ2-2|.|TRBV14
CASSDRKEARANTGELFF
TGTGCCAGCAGCGATAGGAAGGAAGCCAGGGCGAACACCGGGGAGCTGTTTTTT
>.|TRBJ2-1|TRBD1|TRBV5-4
CASSRGQAAYNEQFF
TGTGCCAGCAGCCGGGGACAGGCGGCCTACAATGAGCAGTTCTTC
>.|TRBJ1-2|.|TRBV19
CASSISQNYGYTF
TGTGCCAGTAGTATCAGTCAGAACTATGGCTACACCTTC
>few|TRBJ2-3|TRBD1|TRBV7-2
CASLATGGNTQYF
TGTGCCAGCCTGGCGACAGGGGGGAATACGCAGTATTTT
>many|TRBJ1-2|TRBD1|TRBV13
CASSLSFPGGGNYGYTF
TGTGCCAGCAGCTTATCGTTCCCAGGGGGCGGGAACTATGGCTACACCTTC
>few|TRBJ2-5|TRBD1|TRBV20-1
CSALDRGVKYF
TGCAGTGCTTTAGACAGGGGGGTAAAGTACTTC
>many|TRBJ2-4|TRBD2|TRBV4-1
CASSLGSGGAGNIQYF
TGCGCCAGCAGCCTTGGCAGCGGGGGGGCCGGAAACATTCAGTACTTC
>few|TRBJ1-1|.|TRBV9
CASTPHGGGTEAFF
TGTGCCAGCACACCCCACGGGGGAGGCACTGAAGCTTTCTTT
>few|TRBJ1-2|.|TRBV28
CASSPSYGYTF
TGTGCCAGCAGCCCCAGCTATGGCTACACCTTC
>.|TRBJ2-5|.|TRBV11-2
CASASGPIGGAEYF
TGTGCCAGCGCCTCAGGACCCATAGGTGGGGCGGAGTACTTC
>few|TRBJ2-7|.|TRBV6-5
CASSLGRLYEQYF
TGTGCCAGCAGCCTTGGGCGCTTATACGAGCAGTACTTC
>few|TRBJ1-2|.|TRBV6-5
CASSWDTTFYGYTF
TGTGCCAGCAGTTGGGACACCACTTTCTATGGCTACACCTTC
>.|TRBJ1-2|.|TRBV15
CATSRDSGVRGYTF
TGTGCCACCAGCAGAGATTCGGGGGTGAGGGGCTACACCTTC
>.|TRBJ2-1|TRBD2|TRBV2
CASRGLTSGALRNEQFF
TGTGCCAGCAGGGGGCTGACTAGCGGGGCCCTTCGGAATGAGCAGTTCTTC
>.|TRBJ1-2|.|TRBV9
CASSKAGYGYTF
TGTGCCAGCTCGAAGGCGGGCTATGGCTACACCTTC
>few|TRBJ1-5|TRBD1|TRBV6-6
CASSYTGGNQPQHF
TGTGCCAGCAGTTACACAGGGGGCAATCAGCCCCAGCATTTT
>.|TRBJ2-5|.|TRBV2
CASSESPNGSETQYF
TGTGCCAGCAGTGAATCCCCCAACGGGTCGGAGACCCAGTACTTC